This T cell receptor (beta chain) was obtained from a study of blood T cell repertoires in COVID-19. The CDR3 runs to 14 residues. Trimming removed 5 bases at V and 4 bases at J, with 12 bases between. Looked up from germline, CDR1 is LNHDA and CDR2 is SQIVND (reference sequence). Clones were sequenced by immunoSEQ multiplex PCR, and TCRdb holds only the in-frame ones, with some missing. The sample gives some 30,000 clones, 84% of which show up once; less than 15% is in the top ten. The clonotype comes from a human donor in a cohort sampled during active COVID-19. This chain links TRBV19 with TRBJ2-1; D possibly corresponds to TRBD2 (6 bases). Sequencing was done on a sample of peripheral blood. The DNA of the CDR3 is TGTGCCAGTAGTTGGAGGGTGGGATACAATGAGCAGTTCTTC. This gives the protein CASSWRVGYNEQFF.